These 20 T cell receptor beta chains originate from one sample sequenced in a study of CD8+ T cells in alopecia areata. Following RNA extraction, reverse transcription yielded cDNA that acted as the sequencing template. Sequencing used immunoSEQ multiplex PCR; TCRdb keeps in-frame clones, though not all of them. Found here are 120,000 or so clones, less than 45% of them singletons; the top ten hold 2.5% to 3.5%. The source material was CD4+ T cells sorted from blood. All receptors come from a human donor with alopecia areata.

This clone was seen more than once but under ten times. The genes are TRBV18 and TRBJ2-7; D unclear. The germline V gene encodes CDR1 KGHSH and CDR2 LQKENI. The CDR3 spans 13 residues. V lost 6 bases, J lost 1 base, and 10 bases lay in between. CDR3 bases: TGTGCCAGCTCCGTCGGATTGTCCTACGAGCAGTACTTC. The encoded protein is CASSVGLSYEQYF.

This clone was picked up a small number of times. The chain employs TRBV27 and TRBJ1-2; TRBD1 aligns across 8 bases. In germline, CDR1 is MNHEY, CDR2 SMNVEV (reference sequence). This CDR3 has 14 residues. V gave up 6 bases and J gave up 6 bases; unmatched junction bases: 9. CDR3 loop: CASSLRQGIHGYTF. As DNA, the CDR3 is TGTGCCAGCAGCCTAAGACAGGGGATACATGGCTACACCTTC.

The J gene is TRBJ2-5, the V gene TRBV9; 10 positions match TRBD2. Germline CDR1 and CDR2: SGDLS and YYNGEE. The CDR3 contains 16 residues. After removal of 4 bases from V and 5 bases from J, the junction contained 11 bases not matched to a gene. CDR3 sequence (DNA): TGTGCCAGCAGCCTCCCCGGGCTAGCGGGAGCGGAGACCCAGTACTTC. It translates to CASSLPGLAGAETQYF.

The DNA of the CDR3 is TGTGCCAGCAGCCCTTGGGGCAATGAGCAGTTCTTC. Its translation: CASSPWGNEQFF. J is TRBJ2-1 and V is TRBV28, with D uncertain. Deletions cut 6 bases from V and 6 bases from J, with 9 bases between. The V gene's germline CDR1 is MDHEN and CDR2 SYDVKM. The CDR3 loop spans 12 amino acids.

This clone was recorded a few times. V usage is TRBV29-1 and J usage is TRBJ1-2, with D perhaps matching TRBD1 (5 bases). This CDR3 has 12 residues. The V and J ends lost 6 bases and 8 bases respectively, with 16 bases between them. The germline V gene has CDR1 SQVTM and CDR2 ANQGSEA. Here the CDR3 reads CSVDGTVGGYTF. CDR3 coding DNA: TGCAGCGTCGATGGGACTGTCGGGGGCTACACCTTC.

This rearrangement joins TRBV4-3 to TRBJ2-7; 7 bases match TRBD2. Losses at the gene ends were 8 bases for V and 3 bases for J; bases not matched to a gene: 1. The CDR3 spans 11 residues. Germline CDR1 is LGHNA and CDR2 is YSLEER. The CDR3: CASWGGYEQYF. In nucleotides, the CDR3 is TGCGCCAGCTGGGGGGGCTACGAGCAGTACTTC.

This clone was counted a few times. The genes are TRBV4-3 and TRBJ2-3; either TRBD1 or TRBD2 may fit D (5 bases each). V dropped 1 base and J dropped 2 bases, with 10 bases sitting between them. CDR1 is LGHNA and CDR2 is YSLEER in the germline V gene. The CDR3 is 15 amino acids. The CDR3, as DNA: TGCGCCAGCAGCCAAGGCTCGGGGACCACAGATACGCAGTATTTT. This translates into CASSQGSGTTDTQYF.

The genes are TRBV9 and TRBJ1-2, with D possibly matching TRBD1 (5 bases). V was trimmed by 0 bases and J by 5 bases, leaving 8 bases between them. The CDR3 contains 13 residues. Looked up from germline, CDR1 is SGDLS and CDR2 is YYNGEE. This chain's CDR3 is CASSVVEGYGYTF. Written as DNA, the CDR3 is TGTGCCAGCAGCGTAGTAGAGGGGTATGGCTACACCTTC. The full variable domain, its missing parts supplied by reference TRBV9 and TRBJ1-2, is DSGVTQTPKHLITATGQRVTLRCSPRSGDLSVYWYQQSLDQGLQFLIQYYNGEERAKGNILERFSAQQFPDLHSELNLSSLELGDSALYFCASSVVEGYGYTFGSGTRLTVV.

The V gene is TRBV29-1, the J gene TRBJ2-2; possibly TRBD1 for D (5 bases). The V gene's germline CDR1 is SQVTM and CDR2 ANQGSEA. CDR3 length: 14 residues. V dropped 5 bases and J dropped 3 bases, with 13 bases sitting between them. The CDR3 region has the DNA TGCAGCGTTACCCAAGGCAGGGACACCGGGGAGCTGTTTTTT. Amino acids: CSVTQGRDTGELFF.

This clone has just a few counts. V usage is TRBV29-1 and J usage is TRBJ2-3; 9 nucleotides match TRBD2. Germline V gene sequence: CDR1 SQVTM, CDR2 ANQGSEA. With V trimmed by 4 bases and J by 5 bases, 4 bases remained unmatched. The CDR3 has 13 residues. The CDR3 nucleotides read TGCAGCGTTGTAGCGGGAGATGGAGATACGCAGTATTTT. Amino acid sequence: CSVVAGDGDTQYF.

This clone was picked up a small number of times. The chain has TRBV6-1 and TRBJ2-2, with TRBD1 matching 8 bases. Per the germline V gene, CDR1 is MNHNS and CDR2 is SASEGT. The J segment lost 8 bases and the V segment lost 6 bases, leaving 8 bases of the junction unmatched. This CDR3 has 14 residues. CDR3 region: CASSRRQGTGELFF. The CDR3 DNA sequence: TGTGCCAGCAGCCGTAGACAGGGGACTGGGGAGCTGTTTTTT.

V is TRBV9 and J is TRBJ2-1; D remains unclear. V was cut by 0 bases and J by 3 bases, with 10 bases left in between. CDR1 is SGDLS and CDR2 is YYNGEE in the germline V gene. The CDR3 length is 15 residues. CDR3 region: CASSVVTGDYNEQFF. CDR3 DNA: TGTGCCAGCAGCGTAGTTACGGGCGACTACAATGAGCAGTTCTTC.

A few counts support this clone. J is TRBJ2-6 and V is TRBV19; weak D call: TRBD1 (6 bases). Germline loops: CDR1 LNHDA, CDR2 SQIVND (reference sequence). The CDR3 has 14 residues. Trimming removed 10 bases at V and 1 base at J, with 11 bases between. CDR3 protein: CATHTGSGANVLTF. In nucleotides, the CDR3 is TGTGCCACTCACACAGGGTCTGGGGCCAACGTCCTGACTTTC.

The CDR3 is CSLMGAQGADTQYF. The CDR3 nucleotides read TGCAGCTTGATGGGGGCGCAGGGGGCAGATACGCAGTATTTT. V gene TRBV29-1 combines with J gene TRBJ2-3; 7 nucleotides match TRBD1. Germline V gene sequence: CDR1 SQVTM, CDR2 ANQGSEA. The CDR3 sequence is 14 residues long. The V gene end was trimmed by 8 bases and the J gene end by 4 bases; junction bases not matched to a gene: 12.

This clone occurred a few times. The V and J genes are TRBV5-1 and TRBJ2-5; D may be TRBD1 (6 bases). CDR1 is SGHRS, CDR2 YFSETQ, per germline. This CDR3 is built from 13 residues. The V end was cut by 4 bases, the J end by 4 bases, with 11 bases between. The CDR3 loop reads CASSARGGETQYF. CDR3 in DNA: TGCGCCAGCAGCGCCAGGGGTGGAGAGACCCAGTACTTC.

The chain links TRBV10-3 to TRBJ2-7; D gene unclear. Germline CDR1 ENHRY, CDR2 SYGVKD. The CDR3 contains 11 residues. Trimming pared 2 bases from V and 6 bases from J, leaving 5 bases between. CDR3 sequence reads: CAISERVEQYF. DNA of the CDR3: TGTGCCATCAGTGAGAGAGTCGAGCAGTACTTC.

This rearrangement joins TRBV15 to TRBJ1-5, with unresolved D. The CDR3 extends over 15 amino acids. Trimming stripped 0 bases from V and 4 bases from J, with 10 bases between. Germline lookup yields CDR1 LNHNV and CDR2 YYDKDF (reference sequence). The CDR3 nucleotides read TGTGCCACCAGCAGAGATAATGTGGGGAATCAGCCCCAGCATTTT. This translates into CATSRDNVGNQPQHF. The full variable domain, rest sourced from reference TRBV15 and TRBJ1-5, is DAMVIQNPRYQVTQFGKPVTLSCSQTLNHNVMYWYQQKSSQAPKLLFHYYDKDFNNEADTPDNFQSRRPNTSFCFLDIRSPGLGDTAMYLCATSRDNVGNQPQHFGDGTRLSIL.

This clone came up a few times. This rearrangement joins TRBV7-9 to TRBJ2-1, with 10 bases that match TRBD2. The CDR3 consists of 16 residues. The germline gives CDR1 SEHNR, CDR2 FQNEAQ (reference sequence). J lost 0 bases, V lost 6 bases, and 5 bases had no gene match. The CDR3 nucleotides are TGTGCCAGCAGACGAGCGGGAGGGAGCTCCTACAATGAGCAGTTCTTC. Its protein product is CASRRAGGSSYNEQFF.

This clone has more than one count but fewer than ten. V gene TRBV19 combines with J gene TRBJ2-4; weak D call: TRBD2 (6 bases). CDR3 length: 14 residues. Between the trimmed V and J ends, which lost 6 bases and 0 bases, there was a span of 9 bases. Germline V gene lookup returns CDR1 LNHDA and CDR2 SQIVND (reference sequence). Here the CDR3 reads CASSAGLAKNIQYF. The CDR3, as DNA: TGTGCCAGTAGCGCGGGGCTAGCCAAAAACATTCAGTACTTC.

The chain joins TRBV7-2 to TRBJ2-1, with D perhaps TRBD1 (6 bases). CDR3 size: 15 residues. Trimming pared 4 bases from V and 3 bases from J, leaving 13 bases between. Germline assignment: CDR1 SGHTA and CDR2 FQGNSA. The CDR3 sequence is CASSYRDTYYNEQFF. The DNA for the CDR3 is TGTGCCAGCAGCTACCGGGACACATACTACAATGAGCAGTTCTTC.